Here is one T cell receptor (beta chain) with its context. These data originate in a study of T cells in Graves' hyperthyroidism and ophthalmopathy. From RNA transcripts, TCR beta CDR3 regions were amplified. With the HTBI primer set, the TCR CDR3 went through a first round of RT-PCR. Each CDR3 protein gets one entry after TCRdb re-called the multiplex PCR reads with MiXCR. The profile shows 610,000 or so distinct CDR3 sequences, roughly 50% of them singletons. The sequence was collected from a woman aged 18-29 years with Graves' hyperthyroidism. What was sequenced was peripheral blood or thyroid tissue (not recorded which).

The CDR3 sequence: CASSQEARIPYEQYF. In nucleotides, the CDR3 is TGCGCCAGCAGCCAAGAGGCGAGAATACCCTACGAGCAGTACTTC. The rearrangement links TRBV4-1 to TRBJ2-7; D gene uncertain. In germline, CDR1 is MGHRA, CDR2 YSYEKL. Trimming pared 0 bases from V and 2 bases from J, leaving 11 bases between. This CDR3 has 15 residues.